The 27 T cell receptor beta chains reported below all come from one sample, sequenced in a study of blood T cell repertoires in COVID-19. Libraries were prepared by immunoSEQ multiplex PCR; TCRdb keeps only in-frame clonotypes and omits some of them. In the table there are some 180,000 clones, approximately 80% of which are singletons. The sample taken for sequencing was peripheral blood. The receptors were sampled from a woman aged 40 to 55 with COVID-19, enrolled during active disease.

The V and J genes are TRBV24-1 and TRBJ2-5; TRBD2 is a possible D gene (6 bases). The CDR3 covers 14 residues. V was cut by 4 bases and J by 5 bases, with 13 bases left in between. CDR1 and CDR2 from the germline V gene are KGHDR and SFDVKD. The CDR3 coding sequence is TGTGCCACCAGTGACCGGCTCGCGGGGGAGACCCAGTACTTC. Its translation: CATSDRLAGETQYF.

The rearrangement links TRBV5-6 to TRBJ2-7; 8 nucleotides align to TRBD2. The V gene's germline CDR1 is SGHDT and CDR2 YYEEEE. V trimming: 2 bases; J trimming: 6 bases; junction bases outside the gene matches: 4. This CDR3 has 13 residues. CDR3 coding DNA: TGTGCCAGCAGCTTTAGCGGGACCCCCGAGCAGTACTTC. Encoded protein: CASSFSGTPEQYF.

The chain is built from TRBV6-5 and TRBJ2-1; 13 nucleotides align to TRBD2. Germline V CDR1 and CDR2: MNHEY, SVGAGI. The CDR3 length is 16 residues. Germline trimming cut 2 bases from V and 7 bases from J; bases unmatched to any gene: 5. The CDR3 here is CASSYQLAGGRNEQFF. Here the CDR3 DNA reads TGTGCCAGCAGTTACCAACTAGCGGGGGGGCGGAATGAGCAGTTCTTC.

This clone was detected once. The chain links TRBV7-6 to TRBJ1-1; D gene ambiguous. The germline CDR1 and CDR2 sequences are SGHVS and FNYEAQ. V lost 3 bases and J 2 bases, leaving 7 bases between the germline ends. The CDR3 is 13 amino acids. The CDR3 sequence is CASSLGSNTEAFF. In nucleotides, the CDR3 is TGTGCCAGCAGCTTGGGCAGTAACACTGAAGCTTTCTTT.

The V gene is TRBV29-1, the J gene TRBJ2-1; 7 positions agree with TRBD2. The CDR3 spans 13 residues. V shed 2 bases and J 10 bases; nucleotides not matched to a gene: 8. The germline V gene encodes CDR1 SQVTM and CDR2 ANQGSEA. The CDR3 DNA reads TGCAGCGTTGAAAAGGGCGGGGGAGGGGAGCAGTTCTTC. Amino acid sequence: CSVEKGGGGEQFF.

CDR3 loop: CASSLATGGTEAFF. The DNA of the CDR3 is TGTGCCAGCTCACTAGCCACAGGGGGAACTGAAGCTTTCTTT. The J gene is TRBJ1-1, the V gene TRBV18, with 8 bases lining up with TRBD1. The trim removed 4 bases at V and 5 bases at J, leaving 6 bases unmatched. The CDR3 consists of 14 residues. Germline V gene sequence: CDR1 KGHSH, CDR2 LQKENI. Drawing the rest from reference TRBV18 and TRBJ1-1, the complete variable domain is NAGVMQNPRHLVRRRGQEARLRCSPMKGHSHVYWYRQLPEEGLKFMVYLQKENIIDESGMPKERFSAEFPKEGPSILRIQQVVRGDSAAYFCASSLATGGTEAFFGQGTRLTVV.

The chain couples TRBV7-2 to TRBJ1-5, with TRBD1 identical over 9 bases. CDR3 size: 15 residues. The germline gives CDR1 SGHTA, CDR2 FQGNSA. V trimming: 1 base; J trimming: 6 bases; junction bases outside the gene matches: 4. CDR3 DNA sequence: TGTGCCAGCAGCTTAGTGGGACAGGGTAGTCAGCCCCAGCATTTT. It codes for CASSLVGQGSQPQHF.

This clone has just one count. V gene TRBV5-4 combines with J gene TRBJ1-4; 8 bases agree with TRBD1. The CDR3 has 17 residues. V lost 6 bases to trimming and J lost 0 bases; unmatched junction nucleotides: 10. CDR1 is SGHNT and CDR2 is YYREEE in the germline V gene (reference sequence). CDR3 nucleotide sequence: TGTGCCAGCACATCAGGGGGCGGGGGTGCAACTAATGAAAAACTGTTTTTT. Translation: CASTSGGGGATNEKLFF.

The rearrangement joins TRBV6-5 to TRBJ2-5; 9 bases map to TRBD2. The CDR3 length is 15 residues. V lost 6 bases and J lost 5; bases outside the gene matches: 10. Germline lookup yields CDR1 MNHEY and CDR2 SVGAGI. CDR3 loop: CASSRITSGWETQYF. In DNA form, the CDR3 reads TGTGCCAGCAGCCGAATAACTAGCGGGTGGGAGACCCAGTACTTC.

V usage is TRBV2 and J usage is TRBJ1-1, with D possibly being TRBD1 (5 bases). Germline V CDR1 and CDR2: SNHLY, FYNNEI. The V end lost 2 bases, the J end lost 3 bases, and 16 bases lay between the germline ends. This CDR3 has 16 residues. In DNA, the CDR3 is TGTGCCAGCAGTGAACGGTTCGGGGGGTATGACACTGAAGCTTTCTTT. Encoded protein: CASSERFGGYDTEAFF.

In its sample, this clone was seen many times. The CDR3 DNA reads TGTGCCACCAAGGGTGCGGGGGGGTCGACAGATACGCAGTATTTT. It yields the protein CATKGAGGSTDTQYF. The chain uses TRBV6-4 and TRBJ2-3, with 9 nucleotides matching TRBD2. Germline V lookup: CDR1 MRHNA, CDR2 SNTAGT. After removal of 10 bases from V and 3 bases from J, the junction contained 11 bases not matched to a gene. The CDR3 sequence is 15 residues long.

The chain has TRBV28 and TRBJ1-5, with D perhaps matching TRBD1 (6 bases). CDR3 length equals 13 residues. Germline assignment: CDR1 MDHEN and CDR2 SYDVKM. V was shortened by 6 bases and J by 6 bases, with 12 bases between the two germline ends. The DNA for the CDR3 is TGTGCCAGCAGGGGGGCAGGAGGTCAGCCCCAGCATTTT. It is translated as CASRGAGGQPQHF.

V gene TRBV7-3 combines with J gene TRBJ2-1; 14 bases agree with TRBD2. Losses at the gene ends were 2 bases for V and 9 bases for J; bases not matched to a gene: 9. CDR1 and CDR2 (germline): SGHTA, FQGTGA. There are 17 residues in the CDR3. The CDR3 sequence is CASSLAFRTSGRSEQFF. CDR3 in DNA: TGTGCCAGCAGCTTAGCCTTCCGGACTAGCGGGAGGTCTGAGCAGTTCTTC.

V and J are TRBV5-1 and TRBJ2-7; perhaps TRBD1 as D (6 bases). Germline V gene sequence: CDR1 SGHRS, CDR2 YFSETQ. The CDR3 runs to 15 residues. V shed 0 bases and J shed 3 bases, with 13 bases lying between them. Here the CDR3 reads CASSLDRALHYEQYF. The CDR3 DNA sequence: TGCGCCAGCAGCTTGGACAGGGCACTACACTACGAGCAGTACTTC.

The V call is TRBV6-4, the J call TRBJ1-1; tentative D call: TRBD1 (6 bases). This CDR3 has 13 amino acids. Germline V gene sequence: CDR1 MRHNA, CDR2 SNTAGT. Trimming took off 0 bases at V and 11 bases at J, with 13 bases between the two ends. In DNA, the CDR3 is TGTGCCAGCAGTGACTCGATTGGGGGCAAGGCTTTCTTT. It translates to CASSDSIGGKAFF.

This chain joins TRBV10-3 and TRBJ1-1; maybe TRBD1 (5 bases). CDR1 ENHRY and CDR2 SYGVKD come from the germline V gene. The CDR3 has 13 residues. Trimming left V 8 bases short and J 4 bases short, with 14 bases between. CDR3 sequence: CAILPTGGTEAFF. As DNA, the CDR3 is TGTGCCATCCTCCCCACGGGGGGCACTGAAGCTTTCTTT.

The chain recombines TRBV5-1 with TRBJ1-2, with 9 bases matching TRBD1. The CDR3 is made up of 13 amino acids. Germline V gene sequence: CDR1 SGHRS, CDR2 YFSETQ. Trimming removed 3 bases from V and 7 bases from J; junction bases left unmatched: 4. The DNA for the CDR3 is TGCGCCAGCAGCTGGGACAGGGTGCGTGGCTACACCTTC. Translating it yields CASSWDRVRGYTF.

V is TRBV14 and J is TRBJ2-7; 9 bases align to TRBD1. Germline values: CDR1 SGHDN, CDR2 FVKESK. Trimming removed 1 base from V and 4 bases from J; junction bases left unmatched: 8. The CDR3 is 16 amino acids. As DNA, the CDR3 is TGTGCCAGCAGCCAAGCCCCGACAGGGGGGATTTACGAGCAGTACTTC. The encoded protein is CASSQAPTGGIYEQYF.

The chain combines TRBV12-3 or TRBV12-4 with TRBJ1-2, with a possible D match to TRBD1 (5 bases). The germline V and J ends were trimmed by 2 bases and 10 bases, with 8 bases remaining between them. The CDR3 is 11 amino acids. The CDR3: CASSLTGLYTF. The CDR3 DNA reads TGTGCCAGCAGTTTAACAGGTCTCTACACCTTC.

V gene TRBV7-3 combines with J gene TRBJ2-7; possibly TRBD1 for D (5 bases). Trimming stripped 6 bases from V and 6 bases from J, with 18 bases between. This CDR3 has 14 amino acids. The germline V gene encodes CDR1 SGHTA and CDR2 FQGTGA. The CDR3: CASSDVPQGGEQYF. CDR3 nucleotide sequence: TGTGCCAGCAGTGACGTCCCGCAGGGCGGCGAGCAGTACTTC.

The chain uses TRBV6-5 and TRBJ2-7; D may be TRBD1 (6 bases). Trimming stripped 11 bases from V and 3 bases from J, with 11 bases between. Germline CDR1 MNHEY, CDR2 SVGAGI. CDR3 size: 11 residues. CDR3 nucleotide sequence: TGTGCCGTCAGGGGCGACTACGAGCAGTACTTC. Protein: CAVRGDYEQYF.

This rearrangement joins TRBV3-1 (or the pseudogene TRBV3-2) to TRBJ2-3; D not certain. V was pared by 1 base and J by 3 bases, with 8 bases between. Germline assignment: CDR1 LGHDT and CDR2 YNNKEL (reference sequence). There are 14 residues in the CDR3. CDR3 residues: CASSQVGVTDTQYF. The CDR3 DNA reads as TGTGCCAGCAGCCAAGTCGGAGTAACAGATACGCAGTATTTT.

This clone was counted once. The J gene is TRBJ2-2, the V gene TRBV14; TRBD1 might be the D (5 bases). Germline V CDR1 and CDR2: SGHDN, FVKESK. Trimming left V 4 bases short and J 6 bases short, with 12 bases between. The CDR3 length is 14 residues. The CDR3 loop is CASSLIPGSGELFF. CDR3 in DNA: TGTGCCAGCAGCCTAATCCCAGGGTCCGGGGAGCTGTTTTTT.

This clone turned up a few times. The CDR3 spells CASSYPSVYNEQFF. CDR3 in DNA: TGTGCCAGCAGCTACCCTAGCGTATACAATGAGCAGTTCTTC. This chain uses TRBV11-2 with TRBJ2-1; the D gene is possibly TRBD2 (6 bases). Germline values: CDR1 SGHAT, CDR2 FQNNGV. V was trimmed by 4 bases and J by 4 bases, leaving 11 bases between them. The CDR3 runs 14 residues.

The chain joins TRBV28 to TRBJ2-1, with TRBD2 as a possible D gene (6 bases). This CDR3 region has 15 residues. Germline V gene sequence: CDR1 MDHEN, CDR2 SYDVKM. Trimming pared 6 bases from V and 0 bases from J, leaving 12 bases between. The DNA of the CDR3 is TGTGCCAGCAGCACGGGGGTTGCCTCCTACAATGAGCAGTTCTTC. Its protein product is CASSTGVASYNEQFF.

V and J are TRBV28 and TRBJ1-5; D is uncertain. Germline lookup yields CDR1 MDHEN and CDR2 SYDVKM. This CDR3 region has 15 residues. Trimming removed 3 bases from V and 3 bases from J, with 12 bases in between. CDR3 nucleotide sequence: TGTGCCAGCAGTTTGGAGTCAGAGTCCAATCAGCCCCAGCATTTT. It yields the protein CASSLESESNQPQHF.

The chain joins TRBV6-5 to TRBJ1-2; D unresolved. The CDR3 sequence is 16 residues long. Germline lookup yields CDR1 MNHEY and CDR2 SVGAGI. V lost 0 bases, J lost 3 bases, and 14 bases lay in between. CDR3 coding DNA: TGTGCCAGCAGTTACTCGACTCCTACAGCGGACTATGGCTACACCTTC. This gives the protein CASSYSTPTADYGYTF.